Here is one TCR beta chain with its context. Its antigen is undetermined. The sample belongs to a study of T cells in tuberculosis. For the study at large: This South African cohort compared adolescents with or without latent tuberculosis against adults with active tuberculosis. Study-wide points: Classification accuracy was over 85% (AUROC approximately 0.89) with the GMM-specific repertoire.

With 7 bases removed from V and 6 bases from J, the gap between germline ends came to 21 bases. The V gene's germline CDR1 is KGHSH and CDR2 LQKENI. The CDR3 loop spans 15 amino acids. The data were produced by immunoSEQ multiplex PCR, yet TCRdb's version contains in-frame clones alone and is incomplete. The table records roughly 34,000 clones, 95% to 97% of them present only once. The sequencing input was PBMCs. The chain joins TRBV18 to TRBJ1-2; D is ambiguous. The clonotype comes from a donor between 10 and 29 years old with latent tuberculosis or without tuberculosis infection. The CDR3 region has the DNA TGTGCCAGCTTCCAAACGCTAGCTGGGTCGGATGGCTACACCTTC. This gives the protein CASFQTLAGSDGYTF.